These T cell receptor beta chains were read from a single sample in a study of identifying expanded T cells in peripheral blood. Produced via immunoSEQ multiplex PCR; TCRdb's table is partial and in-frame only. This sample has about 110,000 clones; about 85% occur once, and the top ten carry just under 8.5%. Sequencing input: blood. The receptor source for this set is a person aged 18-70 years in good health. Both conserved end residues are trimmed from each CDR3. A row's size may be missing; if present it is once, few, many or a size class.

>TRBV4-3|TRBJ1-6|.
ASSQTSGTGRRDSPLH
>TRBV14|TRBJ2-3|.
ASGAGRDTQY
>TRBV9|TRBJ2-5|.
ASSVAQGLETQY
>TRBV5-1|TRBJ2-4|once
ASSLLRQGSSNIQY
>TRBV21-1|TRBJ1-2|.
ASTTKGDSGYT
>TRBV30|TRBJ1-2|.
AWSVQGTGSYT
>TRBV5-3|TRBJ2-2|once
ARSLGQGLTGELF
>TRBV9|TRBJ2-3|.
ASSVGASDSTDTQY
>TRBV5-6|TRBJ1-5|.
ASSQRGFNQPQH
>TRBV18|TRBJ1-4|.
ASSPRQFEKLF